The rows below give T cell receptor beta chains drawn from one sample of a study of CD8+ T cells in alopecia areata. Using immunoSEQ multiplex PCR, the repertoire was profiled, and TCRdb retains in-frame clones only, with some absent. The sample shows about 180,000 clones, 50% to 60% of them seen only once. The sample consisted of CD4+ T cells sorted from blood, taken at week 0. The receptor source for this set is a human donor with alopecia areata. CDR3s include the opening cysteine and the closing phenylalanine or tryptophan. A D gene is named only where the DNA matches it firmly. Some rows have no size entry. The others give once, few or many, or a class for an expanded clone.

V gene: TRBV29-1; clone size: .; D gene: .; J gene: TRBJ1-1; CDR3 protein: CSVEIGRGRTNTEAFF; CDR3 DNA: TGCAGCGTTGAAATTGGAAGGGGACGAACGAACACTGAAGCTTTCTTT
V gene: TRBV4-1; clone size: once; D gene: .; J gene: TRBJ1-5; CDR3 protein: CASSQGRQPNQPQHF; CDR3 DNA: TGCGCCAGCAGCCAAGGTCGACAGCCTAATCAGCCCCAGCATTTT
V gene: TRBV28; clone size: .; D gene: TRBD2; J gene: TRBJ2-5; CDR3 protein: CASSPSGGQETQYF; CDR3 DNA: TGTGCCAGCAGCCCAAGCGGGGGACAAGAGACCCAGTACTTC
V gene: TRBV6-5; clone size: .; D gene: .; J gene: TRBJ1-4; CDR3 protein: CASSTYRDGPVSLFF; CDR3 DNA: TGTGCCAGCAGTACCTACCGGGACGGGCCCGTGAGTTTGTTTTTT
V gene: TRBV19; clone size: .; D gene: TRBD1; J gene: TRBJ1-6; CDR3 protein: CASSDGTGDSPLHF; CDR3 DNA: TGTGCCAGTAGCGACGGGACAGGGGATTCACCCCTCCACTTT
V gene: TRBV11-2; clone size: .; D gene: .; J gene: TRBJ2-2; CDR3 protein: CASSLDPRNTGELFF; CDR3 DNA: TGTGCCAGCAGCTTAGACCCCAGGAACACCGGGGAGCTGTTTTTT
V gene: TRBV29-1; clone size: .; D gene: .; J gene: TRBJ1-1; CDR3 protein: CSVSRRDGEAFF; CDR3 DNA: TGCAGCGTTTCCCGACGGGACGGTGAAGCTTTCTTT
V gene: TRBV7-9; clone size: once; D gene: .; J gene: TRBJ2-5; CDR3 protein: CASSFYPRARETQYF; CDR3 DNA: TGTGCCAGCAGCTTTTATCCTAGGGCGAGGGAGACCCAGTACTTC
V gene: TRBV18; clone size: .; D gene: .; J gene: TRBJ1-1; CDR3 protein: CASSPNSLRGGEAFF; CDR3 DNA: TGTGCCAGCTCACCCAATTCGTTGCGGGGTGGTGAAGCTTTCTTT
V gene: TRBV29-1; clone size: .; D gene: TRBD2; J gene: TRBJ2-7; CDR3 protein: CSVSRRLADSYEQYF; CDR3 DNA: TGCAGCGTTTCACGGCGACTAGCGGACTCCTACGAGCAGTACTTC
V gene: TRBV30; clone size: .; D gene: .; J gene: TRBJ1-2; CDR3 protein: CAWSPQGGGYTF; CDR3 DNA: TGTGCCTGGAGTCCACAGGGAGGAGGCTACACCTTC
V gene: TRBV7-9; clone size: .; D gene: .; J gene: TRBJ1-5; CDR3 protein: CASSSDYSNQPQHF; CDR3 DNA: TGTGCCAGCAGCTCCGATTATAGCAATCAGCCCCAGCATTTT
V gene: TRBV4-1; clone size: .; D gene: .; J gene: TRBJ2-7; CDR3 protein: CASSQDSFGEQYF; CDR3 DNA: TGCGCCAGCAGCCAAGATTCTTTCGGCGAGCAGTACTTC
V gene: TRBV18; clone size: .; D gene: .; J gene: TRBJ2-3; CDR3 protein: CASSQTDTQYF; CDR3 DNA: TGTGCCAGCTCACAAACAGATACGCAGTATTTT
V gene: TRBV30; clone size: .; D gene: .; J gene: TRBJ1-2; CDR3 protein: CAWGRQSGGYTF; CDR3 DNA: TGTGCCTGGGGTCGTCAATCGGGAGGCTACACCTTC
V gene: TRBV27; clone size: .; D gene: .; J gene: TRBJ1-1; CDR3 protein: CASSRPDTEAFF; CDR3 DNA: TGTGCCAGCAGCCGACCAGACACTGAAGCTTTCTTT
V gene: TRBV27; clone size: .; D gene: .; J gene: TRBJ1-6; CDR3 protein: CASSLRENSPLHF; CDR3 DNA: TGTGCCAGCAGTTTGAGGGAGAATTCACCCCTCCACTTT
V gene: TRBV5-6; clone size: many; D gene: .; J gene: TRBJ1-2; CDR3 protein: CASSLPGGFTYGYTF; CDR3 DNA: TGTGCCAGCAGCTTGCCGGGGGGATTCACCTATGGCTACACCTTC
V gene: TRBV2; clone size: .; D gene: .; J gene: TRBJ2-7; CDR3 protein: CASREGSYEQYF; CDR3 DNA: TGTGCCAGCAGGGAGGGCTCCTACGAGCAGTACTTC
V gene: TRBV30; clone size: .; D gene: .; J gene: TRBJ1-1; CDR3 protein: CAWSEGRASVGTEAFF; CDR3 DNA: TGTGCCTGGAGTGAAGGCAGGGCGTCCGTTGGCACTGAAGCTTTCTTT
V gene: TRBV30; clone size: .; D gene: TRBD1; J gene: TRBJ1-5; CDR3 protein: CAWNVGQGRQPQHF; CDR3 DNA: TGTGCCTGGAACGTCGGACAGGGGAGGCAGCCCCAGCATTTT
V gene: TRBV5-1; clone size: .; D gene: .; J gene: TRBJ2-1; CDR3 protein: CASSLRDGSYNEQFF; CDR3 DNA: TGCGCCAGCAGCCTACGGGACGGCTCCTACAATGAGCAGTTCTTC
V gene: TRBV6-1; clone size: .; D gene: TRBD1; J gene: TRBJ1-2; CDR3 protein: CASSPDRDGYTF; CDR3 DNA: TGTGCCAGCAGTCCGGACAGGGATGGCTACACCTTC
V gene: TRBV30; clone size: few; D gene: .; J gene: TRBJ2-6; CDR3 protein: CAWNTIGANVLTF; CDR3 DNA: TGTGCCTGGAATACGATTGGGGCCAACGTCCTGACTTTC
V gene: TRBV29-1; clone size: few; D gene: .; J gene: TRBJ1-2; CDR3 protein: CSVDSGYTF; CDR3 DNA: TGCAGCGTTGATAGTGGCTACACCTTC